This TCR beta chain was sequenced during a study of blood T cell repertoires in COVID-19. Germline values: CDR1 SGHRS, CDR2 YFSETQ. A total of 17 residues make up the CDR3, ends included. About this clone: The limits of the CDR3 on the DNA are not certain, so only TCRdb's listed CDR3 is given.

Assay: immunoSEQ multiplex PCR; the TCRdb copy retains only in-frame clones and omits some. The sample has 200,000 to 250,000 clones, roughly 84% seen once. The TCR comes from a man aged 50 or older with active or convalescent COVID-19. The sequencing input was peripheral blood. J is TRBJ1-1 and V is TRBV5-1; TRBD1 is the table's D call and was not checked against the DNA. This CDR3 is CASSFGPGQGTVPIAFF.